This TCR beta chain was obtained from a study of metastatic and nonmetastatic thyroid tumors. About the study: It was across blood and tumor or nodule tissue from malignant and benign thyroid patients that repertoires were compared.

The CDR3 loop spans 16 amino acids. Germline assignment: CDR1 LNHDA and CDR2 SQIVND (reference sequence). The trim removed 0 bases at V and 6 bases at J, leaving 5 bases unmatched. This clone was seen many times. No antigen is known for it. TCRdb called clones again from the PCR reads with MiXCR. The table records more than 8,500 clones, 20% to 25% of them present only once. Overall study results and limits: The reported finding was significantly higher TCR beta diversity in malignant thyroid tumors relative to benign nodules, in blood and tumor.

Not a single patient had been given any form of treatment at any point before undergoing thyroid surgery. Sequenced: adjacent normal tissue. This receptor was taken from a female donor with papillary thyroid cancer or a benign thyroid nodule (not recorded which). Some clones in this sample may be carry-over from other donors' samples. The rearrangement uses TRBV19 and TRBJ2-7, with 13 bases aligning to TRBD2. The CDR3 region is CASSIEGLAGASEQYF. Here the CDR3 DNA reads TGTGCCAGTAGTATAGAAGGACTAGCGGGAGCCTCCGAGCAGTACTTC.